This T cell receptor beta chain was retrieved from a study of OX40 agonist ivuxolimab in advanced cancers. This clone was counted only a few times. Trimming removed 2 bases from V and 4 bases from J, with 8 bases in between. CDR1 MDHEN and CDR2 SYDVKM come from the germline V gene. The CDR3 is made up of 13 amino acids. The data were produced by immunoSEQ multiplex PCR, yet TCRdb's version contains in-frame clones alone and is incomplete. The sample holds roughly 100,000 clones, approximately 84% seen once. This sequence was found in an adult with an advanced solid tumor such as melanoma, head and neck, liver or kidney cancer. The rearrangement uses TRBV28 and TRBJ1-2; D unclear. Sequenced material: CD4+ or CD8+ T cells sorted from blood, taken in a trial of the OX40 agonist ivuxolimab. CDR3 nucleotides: TGTGCCAGCAGTTTAAGTAAGGGCTATGGCTACACCTTC. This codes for CASSLSKGYGYTF.